The table lists the clone carrying this T cell receptor (beta chain) with a few counts. Its antigen is still unknown. CDR1 is ENHRY, CDR2 SYGVKD, per germline. This CDR3 contains 12 residues. Deletions cut 0 bases from V and 2 bases from J, with 1 base between. The study recruited healthy Caucasian donors from Russia who were aged about 6 to 90. Next came a second PCR, run for about 7 to 12 cycles, which used a sample-barcoded 5' primer along with a J-beta primer mix. Every cDNA was tagged by a template-switch adaptor with 12 random nucleotides. Each CDR3 protein is one row after TCRdb ran MiXCR on the 5' RACE reads. This sample has approximately 800,000 distinct CDR3 sequences, with approximately 59% found just once. These data come from a study of blood T cells in healthy people across ages. Whole-study results and caveats: Age advanced and TCR beta diversity per million T cells fell, roughly linearly. Strong correlation existed between TCR beta diversity and naive T cell percentage.

The clonotype originates from a man aged 25-45 years in good health. The rearrangement uses TRBV10-3 and TRBJ1-2; no clear D. The sample consisted of blood. The CDR3 region has the DNA TGTGCCATCAGTGAGTCGAACTATGGCTACACCTTC. Its translation is CAISESNYGYTF.